This TCR beta chain was identified during a study of breast tumors, draining lymph nodes, adjacent tissues. This clonotype was seen ten or more times. CDR1 and CDR2 from the germline V gene are MGHRA and YSYEKL. The V gene end was trimmed by 3 bases and the J gene end by 1 base; junction bases not matched to a gene: 5. The CDR3 is 16 residues long. The lymph nodes were axillary draining lymph nodes from breast cancer patients. One entry per CDR3 protein, called by TCRdb with MiXCR from the multiplex PCR reads. The sample carries approximately 100,000 distinct CDR3 sequences, roughly 33% recorded once.

The sequenced material came from axillary lymph node tissue. The V gene is TRBV4-1, the J gene TRBJ2-3, with 9 bases lining up with TRBD1. The origin of this receptor is a female donor with breast cancer. Some clones in this sample may be carry-over from other donors' samples. Written as DNA, the CDR3 is TGCGCCAGCAGCCAGGTACAGGGGGCCGGCACAGATACGCAGTATTTT. It translates to CASSQVQGAGTDTQYF.